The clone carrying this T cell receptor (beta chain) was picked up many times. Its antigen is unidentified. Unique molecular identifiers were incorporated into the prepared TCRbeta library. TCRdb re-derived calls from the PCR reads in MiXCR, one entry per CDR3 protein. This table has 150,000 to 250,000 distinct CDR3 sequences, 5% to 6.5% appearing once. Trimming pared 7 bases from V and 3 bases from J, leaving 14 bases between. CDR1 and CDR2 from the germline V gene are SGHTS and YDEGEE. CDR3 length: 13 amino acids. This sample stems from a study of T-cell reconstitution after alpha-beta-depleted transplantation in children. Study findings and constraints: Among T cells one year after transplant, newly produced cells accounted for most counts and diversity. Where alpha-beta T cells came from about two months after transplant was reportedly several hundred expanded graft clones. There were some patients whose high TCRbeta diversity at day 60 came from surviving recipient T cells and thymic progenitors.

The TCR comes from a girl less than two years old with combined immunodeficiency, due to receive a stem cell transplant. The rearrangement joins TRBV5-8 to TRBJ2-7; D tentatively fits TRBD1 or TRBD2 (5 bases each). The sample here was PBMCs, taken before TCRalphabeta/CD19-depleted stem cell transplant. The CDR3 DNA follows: TGTGCCAGCGAGGGGAGTTCCAGCTACGAGCAGTACTTC. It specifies CASEGSSSYEQYF.